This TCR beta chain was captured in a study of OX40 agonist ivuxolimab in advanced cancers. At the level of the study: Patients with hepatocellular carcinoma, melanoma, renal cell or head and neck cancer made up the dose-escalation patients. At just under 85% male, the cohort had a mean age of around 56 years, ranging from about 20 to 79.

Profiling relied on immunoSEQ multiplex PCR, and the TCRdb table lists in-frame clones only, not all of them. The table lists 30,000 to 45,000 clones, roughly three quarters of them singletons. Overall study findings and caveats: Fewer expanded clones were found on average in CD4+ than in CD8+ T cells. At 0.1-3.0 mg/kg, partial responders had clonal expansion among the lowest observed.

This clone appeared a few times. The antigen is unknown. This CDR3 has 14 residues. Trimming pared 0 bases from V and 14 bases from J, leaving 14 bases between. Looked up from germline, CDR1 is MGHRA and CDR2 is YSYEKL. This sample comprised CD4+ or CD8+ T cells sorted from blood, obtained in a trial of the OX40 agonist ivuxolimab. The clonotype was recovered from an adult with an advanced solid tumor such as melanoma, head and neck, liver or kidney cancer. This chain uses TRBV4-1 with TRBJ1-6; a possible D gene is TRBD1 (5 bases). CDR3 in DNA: TGCGCCAGCAGCCAAGATCGGGGCGGTTTCGCCCTCCACTTT. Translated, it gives CASSQDRGGFALHF.